This T cell receptor (beta chain) was observed in a study of T cell responses to AZD1222 COVID-19 vaccine. This CDR3 has 14 residues. V was trimmed by 1 base and J by 5 bases, leaving 11 bases between them. Germline CDR1 and CDR2: LGHNA and YNFKEQ. Here immunoSEQ multiplex PCR was the method, and the copy in TCRdb shows in-frame clones only, minus some. Of about 62,000 clones listed, over 70% were seen once; the top ten hold around an eighth. The source of this sequence is an adult in good health. The sequences come from peripheral blood, collected on day 0 of AZD1222 vaccination. This chain connects TRBV4-2 to TRBJ1-2; D is unclear. CDR3 DNA: TGTGCCAGCAGCCAAGGATTCGAAGGTTATGGCTACACCTTC. This translates into CASSQGFEGYGYTF.